The rows below give T cell receptor beta chains drawn from one sample of a study of PD-1 blockade in classical Hodgkin lymphoma. The table came from immunoSEQ multiplex PCR; TCRdb's copy has only in-frame clones and leaves some out. Here the sample spans approximately 17,000 clones, 84% being singletons. The material sequenced was peripheral blood mononuclear cells (PBMCs). Receptors originate from a human donor with classical Hodgkin lymphoma. Each CDR3 is given with its conserved first and last residue. Fields, in order: J gene, clone size, V gene, D gene, CDR3 protein, CDR3 DNA. The D gene is left open where the match is weak. Clone size is stated in some rows and not others, as once, few, many or a class when expanded.

j_gene: TRBJ1-1; abundance: .; v_gene: TRBV27; d_gene: .; CDR3aa: CASSTPQGLGTEAFF; CDR3nt: TGTGCCAGCAGTACGCCCCAGGGTCTAGGTACTGAAGCTTTCTTT
j_gene: TRBJ2-3; abundance: few; v_gene: TRBV5-1; d_gene: TRBD2; CDR3aa: CASSLGAGLAGTDTQYF; CDR3nt: TGCGCCAGCAGCTTGGGAGCCGGACTAGCGGGCACAGATACGCAGTATTTT
j_gene: TRBJ2-1; abundance: .; v_gene: TRBV5-1; d_gene: .; CDR3aa: CASSLHGYRENEQFF; CDR3nt: TGCGCCAGCAGCTTGCATGGCTACCGGGAGAATGAGCAGTTCTTC
j_gene: TRBJ2-1; abundance: .; v_gene: TRBV6-1; d_gene: .; CDR3aa: CASLPEGAYGHEQFF; CDR3nt: TGTGCCAGCCTCCCCGAGGGAGCCTACGGACATGAGCAGTTCTTC
j_gene: TRBJ2-7; abundance: .; v_gene: TRBV12-2; d_gene: .; CDR3aa: CASRFRLAGLFSYEQYF; CDR3nt: TGTGCAAGTCGCTTCCGACTAGCGGGTTTGTTCTCCTACGAGCAGTACTTC
j_gene: TRBJ1-5; abundance: .; v_gene: TRBV25-1; d_gene: TRBD1; CDR3aa: CASSGTGVEQPQHF; CDR3nt: TGTGCCAGCAGTGGGACAGGGGTAGAGCAGCCCCAGCATTTT
j_gene: TRBJ1-6; abundance: .; v_gene: TRBV7-9; d_gene: .; CDR3aa: CASSLGFAGSPLHF; CDR3nt: TGTGCCAGCAGCTTAGGGTTCGCCGGGTCACCCCTCCACTTT
j_gene: TRBJ1-1; abundance: .; v_gene: TRBV28; d_gene: .; CDR3aa: CASSWNRDLFPSPEAFF; CDR3nt: TGTGCCAGCAGTTGGAACCGGGACCTCTTTCCTAGCCCTGAAGCTTTCTTT
j_gene: TRBJ1-2; abundance: .; v_gene: TRBV10-3; d_gene: .; CDR3aa: CAISGLGTHGSRSYGYTF; CDR3nt: TGTGCCATCAGTGGGTTGGGGACACACGGTTCAAGGAGCTATGGCTACACCTTC
j_gene: TRBJ2-6; abundance: few; v_gene: TRBV27; d_gene: .; CDR3aa: CASSISGANVLTF; CDR3nt: TGTGCCAGCAGTATCTCTGGGGCCAACGTCCTGACTTTC
j_gene: TRBJ2-1; abundance: .; v_gene: TRBV5-1; d_gene: TRBD2; CDR3aa: CASSLLGGRRDEQFF; CDR3nt: TGCGCCAGCAGCTTGCTTGGCGGGAGGAGAGATGAGCAGTTCTTC
j_gene: TRBJ2-3; abundance: .; v_gene: TRBV5-5; d_gene: TRBD1; CDR3aa: CASSYMGQGATDTQYF; CDR3nt: TGTGCCAGCAGCTACATGGGACAGGGGGCAACAGATACGCAGTATTTT
j_gene: TRBJ2-5; abundance: .; v_gene: TRBV5-1; d_gene: TRBD1; CDR3aa: CASSSTGEETQYF; CDR3nt: TGCGCCAGCAGCTCGACAGGGGAAGAGACCCAGTACTTC
j_gene: TRBJ2-7; abundance: .; v_gene: TRBV2; d_gene: .; CDR3aa: CASGERDPPYEQYF; CDR3nt: TGTGCCAGCGGGGAGAGGGATCCCCCCTACGAGCAGTACTTC
j_gene: TRBJ2-4; abundance: .; v_gene: TRBV2; d_gene: .; CDR3aa: CASSGGIGLAKNIQYF; CDR3nt: TGTGCCAGCAGTGGAGGAATTGGACTAGCCAAAAACATTCAGTACTTC
j_gene: TRBJ2-2; abundance: .; v_gene: TRBV28; d_gene: .; CDR3aa: CASTHAGTGELFF; CDR3nt: TGTGCCAGTACCCACGCGGGGACCGGGGAGCTGTTTTTT
j_gene: TRBJ2-1; abundance: .; v_gene: TRBV6-1; d_gene: TRBD2; CDR3aa: CASMRGLAGAGEQFF; CDR3nt: TGTGCCAGCATGAGGGGACTAGCGGGAGCGGGTGAGCAGTTCTTC
j_gene: TRBJ1-2; abundance: .; v_gene: TRBV6-1; d_gene: .; CDR3aa: CASSVFGNYGYTF; CDR3nt: TGTGCCAGCAGTGTTTTTGGAAACTATGGCTACACCTTC
j_gene: TRBJ1-5; abundance: .; v_gene: TRBV2; d_gene: .; CDR3aa: CASSTTGYKQPQHF; CDR3nt: TGTGCCAGCAGTACAACAGGGTATAAACAGCCCCAGCATTTT
j_gene: TRBJ1-5; abundance: .; v_gene: TRBV28; d_gene: .; CDR3aa: CASSLARQPQHF; CDR3nt: TGTGCCAGCAGTTTGGCTAGACAGCCCCAGCATTTT
j_gene: TRBJ2-5; abundance: .; v_gene: TRBV19; d_gene: TRBD1; CDR3aa: CASSTKGQLSVTQYF; CDR3nt: TGTGCCAGTAGTACAAAGGGACAGCTTTCTGTGACCCAGTACTTC
j_gene: TRBJ1-2; abundance: once; v_gene: TRBV5-1; d_gene: .; CDR3aa: CASSLETGHGYTF; CDR3nt: TGCGCCAGCAGCTTGGAGACAGGTCATGGCTACACCTTC
j_gene: TRBJ2-2; abundance: .; v_gene: TRBV5-8; d_gene: .; CDR3aa: CASDLGAPGELFF; CDR3nt: TGTGCCAGCGACCTTGGCGCCCCCGGGGAGCTGTTTTTT
j_gene: TRBJ1-4; abundance: .; v_gene: TRBV7-9; d_gene: .; CDR3aa: CASSFRVSNEKLFF; CDR3nt: TGTGCCAGCAGCTTTAGGGTGTCTAATGAAAAACTGTTTTTT
j_gene: TRBJ1-3; abundance: .; v_gene: TRBV4-1; d_gene: .; CDR3aa: CASSQGSLGSGNTIYF; CDR3nt: TGCGCCAGCAGCCAAGGGTCTTTAGGGTCTGGAAACACCATATATTTT
j_gene: TRBJ1-2; abundance: .; v_gene: TRBV7-9; d_gene: .; CDR3aa: CASSLGTPYGYTF; CDR3nt: TGTGCCAGCAGCTTAGGGACACCTTATGGCTACACCTTC
j_gene: TRBJ1-1; abundance: once; v_gene: TRBV27; d_gene: .; CDR3aa: CASSFFLGNEAFF; CDR3nt: TGTGCCAGCAGTTTTTTCCTGGGTAATGAAGCTTTCTTT
j_gene: TRBJ1-2; abundance: .; v_gene: TRBV28; d_gene: .; CDR3aa: CASSFSVGHQVDIYGYTF; CDR3nt: TGTGCCAGCAGTTTCTCTGTGGGACACCAGGTCGACATATATGGCTACACCTTC
j_gene: TRBJ1-5; abundance: .; v_gene: TRBV6-1; d_gene: .; CDR3aa: CASSARTGSNQPQHF; CDR3nt: TGTGCCAGCAGTGCCCGGACGGGGAGCAATCAGCCCCAGCATTTT
j_gene: TRBJ2-1; abundance: .; v_gene: TRBV11-2; d_gene: TRBD2; CDR3aa: CASSLALAKNNEQFF; CDR3nt: TGTGCCAGCAGCTTAGCACTAGCGAAGAACAATGAGCAGTTCTTC
j_gene: TRBJ2-7; abundance: .; v_gene: TRBV5-1; d_gene: TRBD2; CDR3aa: CASSPGLAGGLTGEQYF; CDR3nt: TGCGCCAGCAGCCCCGGACTAGCGGGAGGGCTGACGGGCGAGCAGTACTTC
j_gene: TRBJ2-7; abundance: .; v_gene: TRBV6-6; d_gene: .; CDR3aa: CASSYLGLDYEQYF; CDR3nt: TGTGCCAGCAGTTATTTGGGACTGGACTACGAGCAGTACTTC
j_gene: TRBJ1-3; abundance: .; v_gene: TRBV7-2; d_gene: TRBD1; CDR3aa: CASSRTGQLGGGNTIYF; CDR3nt: TGTGCCAGCAGCAGGACAGGGCAGTTGGGGGGAGGAAACACCATATATTTT
j_gene: TRBJ1-2; abundance: .; v_gene: TRBV5-1; d_gene: .; CDR3aa: CASSSGLEQGDGYTF; CDR3nt: TGCGCCAGCAGCTCGGGGCTGGAGCAGGGCGATGGCTACACCTTC
j_gene: TRBJ2-6; abundance: once; v_gene: TRBV5-1; d_gene: .; CDR3aa: CASSPLPSGANVLTF; CDR3nt: TGCGCCAGCAGTCCACTGCCCTCTGGGGCCAACGTCCTGACTTTC
j_gene: TRBJ2-7; abundance: once; v_gene: TRBV14; d_gene: .; CDR3aa: CASSQAYRGGYEQYF; CDR3nt: TGTGCCAGCAGCCAAGCGTACAGGGGAGGATACGAGCAGTACTTC
j_gene: TRBJ1-5; abundance: .; v_gene: TRBV28; d_gene: .; CDR3aa: CASSMGVGQPQHF; CDR3nt: TGTGCCAGCAGCATGGGGGTAGGTCAGCCCCAGCATTTT
j_gene: TRBJ2-7; abundance: .; v_gene: TRBV5-6; d_gene: TRBD1; CDR3aa: CASSPETGRREQYF; CDR3nt: TGTGCCAGCAGCCCCGAGACAGGGAGAAGGGAGCAGTACTTC
j_gene: TRBJ2-2; abundance: .; v_gene: TRBV30; d_gene: .; CDR3aa: CAWSLYRQLNTGELFF; CDR3nt: TGTGCCTGGAGCCTCTACAGGCAGCTGAACACCGGGGAGCTGTTTTTT
j_gene: TRBJ2-1; abundance: .; v_gene: TRBV28; d_gene: TRBD2; CDR3aa: CASRLSGIYNEQFF; CDR3nt: TGTGCCAGCAGACTTAGCGGGATTTACAATGAGCAGTTCTTC
j_gene: TRBJ2-7; abundance: .; v_gene: TRBV28; d_gene: TRBD1; CDR3aa: CASSLSARGLGEQYF; CDR3nt: TGTGCCAGCAGTCTCAGCGCCAGGGGGCTGGGCGAGCAGTACTTC